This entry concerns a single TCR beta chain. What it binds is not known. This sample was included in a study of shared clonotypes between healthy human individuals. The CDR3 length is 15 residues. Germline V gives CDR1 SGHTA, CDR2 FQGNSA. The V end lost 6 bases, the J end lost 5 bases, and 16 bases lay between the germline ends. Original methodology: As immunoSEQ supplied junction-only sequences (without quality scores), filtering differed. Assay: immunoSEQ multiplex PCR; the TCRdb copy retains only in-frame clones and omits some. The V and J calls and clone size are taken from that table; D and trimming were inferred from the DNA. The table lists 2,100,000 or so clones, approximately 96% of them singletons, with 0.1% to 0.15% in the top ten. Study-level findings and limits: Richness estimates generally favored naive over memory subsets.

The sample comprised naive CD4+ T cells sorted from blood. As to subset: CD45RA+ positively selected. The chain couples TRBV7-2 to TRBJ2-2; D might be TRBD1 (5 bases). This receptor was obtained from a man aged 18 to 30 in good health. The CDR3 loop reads CASSLRGDRTGELFF. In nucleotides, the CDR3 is TGTGCCAGCAGTCTAAGGGGCGATCGGACCGGGGAGCTGTTTTTT.